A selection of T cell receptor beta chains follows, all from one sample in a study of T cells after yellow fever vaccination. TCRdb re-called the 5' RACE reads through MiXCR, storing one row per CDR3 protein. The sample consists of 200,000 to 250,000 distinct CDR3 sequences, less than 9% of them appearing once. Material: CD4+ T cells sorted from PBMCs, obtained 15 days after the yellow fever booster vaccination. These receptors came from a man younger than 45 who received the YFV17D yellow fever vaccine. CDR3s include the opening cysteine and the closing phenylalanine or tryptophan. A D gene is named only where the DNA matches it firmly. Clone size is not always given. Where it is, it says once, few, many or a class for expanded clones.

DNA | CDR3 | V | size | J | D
TGCGCCAGCAGCACCCACCAGAGGTGGGCTAATGAAAAACTGTTTTTT | CASSTHQRWANEKLFF | TRBV4-1 | NA | TRBJ1-4 | NA
TGCGCCAGCAGCTTGGGGACTAGCGGCTACAATGAGCAGTTCTTC | CASSLGTSGYNEQFF | TRBV5-1 | many | TRBJ2-1 | TRBD2
TGCAGTGCTAGGGGCTTAATCGGCAGCAATCAGCCCCAGCATTTT | CSARGLIGSNQPQHF | TRBV20-1 | few | TRBJ1-5 | NA
TGCAGTGCTAGACCCAGGATGGGGGCAAATCAGCCCCAGCATTTT | CSARPRMGANQPQHF | TRBV20-1 | many | TRBJ1-5 | NA
TGTGCCAGCAGCGCCGAACCCAGGGGACACTCTGGGGCCAACGTCCTGACTTTC | CASSAEPRGHSGANVLTF | TRBV9 | few | TRBJ2-6 | NA
TGCAGTGCTAGCACAGGACAGGGGAACACCGGGGAGCTGTTTTTT | CSASTGQGNTGELFF | TRBV20-1 | NA | TRBJ2-2 | TRBD1
TGTGCCAGCAGCGTAACCACAGGGGAAGAGACCCAGTACTTC | CASSVTTGEETQYF | TRBV9 | many | TRBJ2-5 | TRBD1
TGCAGCGGCGCGAGGGGACAGCGCATTTCTAACTATGGCTACACCTTC | CSGARGQRISNYGYTF | TRBV20-1 | many | TRBJ1-2 | TRBD1
TGTGCCAGCAGCACTCCGGGTAAAAGGTCCTACGAGCAGTACTTC | CASSTPGKRSYEQYF | TRBV7-2 | few | TRBJ2-7 | NA
TGCGCCAGCCGTCAGCGGGACACTTCCTACAATGAGCAGTTCTTC | CASRQRDTSYNEQFF | TRBV5-1 | many | TRBJ2-1 | NA
TGTGCCAGCAGCGTAGACGGACAGGGGGAGACCCAGTACTTC | CASSVDGQGETQYF | TRBV9 | many | TRBJ2-5 | TRBD1
TGTGCCAGCAGTCTTTCTCATTTGGCCTACAATGAGCAGTTCTTC | CASSLSHLAYNEQFF | TRBV12-3/TRBV12-4 | many | TRBJ2-1 | NA
TGTGCCAGCAAGGTTACCCCAGGTTTGACCGGGGAGCTGTTTTTT | CASKVTPGLTGELFF | TRBV6-4 | NA | TRBJ2-2 | NA
TGTGCCAGCAGCCGAGGACACCTGGGATCCGGGGAGCTGTTTTTT | CASSRGHLGSGELFF | TRBV7-2 | many | TRBJ2-2 | NA
TGTGCCACCACCGGGTCTTGGGGGACCCAGTACTTC | CATTGSWGTQYF | TRBV6-5 | NA | TRBJ2-5 | NA
TGTGCCAGCAGTTTAAGGGGACAGAATTCACCCCTCCACTTT | CASSLRGQNSPLHF | TRBV12-3/TRBV12-4 | few | TRBJ1-6 | TRBD1
TGCAGTGCACCGCCAGCGTCGTCTAGCACAGATACGCAGTATTTT | CSAPPASSSTDTQYF | TRBV20-1 | NA | TRBJ2-3 | NA
TGCGCCAGCAGCTCTCCGCCGGGAACCAATGAGCAGTTCTTC | CASSSPPGTNEQFF | TRBV5-1 | NA | TRBJ2-1 | NA
TGCGCCAGCCCCGAGGACGCTGAAGCTTTCTTT | CASPEDAEAFF | TRBV5-1 | many | TRBJ1-1 | NA
TGTGCTAGCAGCGGACAGGGTAGAACCGGGGAGCTGTTTTTT | CASSGQGRTGELFF | TRBV7-7 | many | TRBJ2-2 | TRBD1
TGCAGTGCTAGACCACTAGCCGCTTCAAACTCGGGGGCGCAGTATTTT | CSARPLAASNSGAQYF | TRBV20-1 | few | TRBJ2-3 | NA
TGTGCCAGCAGCTTACAGATCGACTACGAGCAGTACTTC | CASSLQIDYEQYF | TRBV7-2 | many | TRBJ2-7 | NA
TGCAGCGCTGGAAGAGGGGACACAGATACGCAGTATTTT | CSAGRGDTDTQYF | TRBV29-1 | few | TRBJ2-3 | NA
TGTGCCAGCAGACACCGGGACAGCGGCGAGCAGTACTTC | CASRHRDSGEQYF | TRBV12-3/TRBV12-4 | many | TRBJ2-7 | TRBD1
TGTGCCATCAGTGCCACAGGGGGCGAGCAGTACTTC | CAISATGGEQYF | TRBV10-3 | many | TRBJ2-7 | TRBD1
TGCGCCAGCGTATGCCACTCCATCGGGGGAAATTCGGAGCGGGACTACGAGCAGTACTTC | CASVCHSIGGNSERDYEQYF | TRBV5-1 | NA | TRBJ2-7 | TRBD2
TGTGCCAGCAGGCCGACTTCGGGACTAGCGGGAACCGGGGAGCTGTTTTTT | CASRPTSGLAGTGELFF | TRBV25-1 | NA | TRBJ2-2 | TRBD2
TGTGCCAGCAGCTTGGCCCTAACTGGGGCCAACGTCCTGACTTTC | CASSLALTGANVLTF | TRBV5-6 | NA | TRBJ2-6 | NA
TGTGCCAGCTCCCCTTCGGGCAGGGTCCCCTACGAGCAGTACTTC | CASSPSGRVPYEQYF | TRBV18 | NA | TRBJ2-7 | NA
TGTGCCACCAGTGATCCGCTCGGGGGTGGCTACACCTTC | CATSDPLGGGYTF | TRBV24-1 | NA | TRBJ1-2 | NA
TGTGCCAGCAGTTTAGACCATTTGGGGGAAAATCGCAATGAGCAGTTCTTC | CASSLDHLGENRNEQFF | TRBV12-3/TRBV12-4 | NA | TRBJ2-1 | NA
TGCGCCAGCAGCCAAGAAACTAGCGGGAGGAGTGAGCAGTTCTTC | CASSQETSGRSEQFF | TRBV4-1 | few | TRBJ2-1 | TRBD2
TGCGCCAGCAGCTTGGACGGGGGGCAGTACTTC | CASSLDGGQYF | TRBV5-1 | few | TRBJ2-7 | NA
TGTGCCAGCAGTTACCCTGGACAGTCTGACTATGGCTACACCTTC | CASSYPGQSDYGYTF | TRBV6-5 | NA | TRBJ1-2 | NA
TGCAGTGCGGCAAGGGTAGCGGCTTCCTACGAGCAGTACTTC | CSAARVAASYEQYF | TRBV20-1 | few | TRBJ2-7 | NA
TGTGCCAGCAGCCCGAGCGAACAGGGGATAGAGACCCAGTACTTC | CASSPSEQGIETQYF | TRBV7-8 | many | TRBJ2-5 | TRBD1
TGCGCCAGCAGGTGGGACGTACGCTTATTATCTGGAAACACCATATATTTT | CASRWDVRLLSGNTIYF | TRBV5-1 | NA | TRBJ1-3 | NA
TGCAGTGCTTCCCCGGGACAGGGTGGATCTGAGCAGTTCTTC | CSASPGQGGSEQFF | TRBV20-1 | NA | TRBJ2-1 | TRBD1
TGCAGTGCTAGGGACCCCGGGACTAGCGGGGGGGGCACAGATACGCAGTATTTT | CSARDPGTSGGGTDTQYF | TRBV20-1 | NA | TRBJ2-3 | TRBD2
TGTGCCACCAGCAGACTAACAGGGGCAGATACGCAGTATTTT | CATSRLTGADTQYF | TRBV15 | many | TRBJ2-3 | TRBD1
TGTGCCAGCAGCGTGAGTGGAATAGCGGCCCAAGAGACCCAGTACTTC | CASSVSGIAAQETQYF | TRBV9 | few | TRBJ2-5 | NA
TGTGCCATCAACCCGGGGTCCGGTGAGCAGTTCTTC | CAINPGSGEQFF | TRBV10-3 | few | TRBJ2-1 | NA
TGTGCCAGCGGTTACAATGAGCAGTTCTTC | CASGYNEQFF | TRBV6-2/TRBV6-3 | many | TRBJ2-1 | NA
TGTGCCAGCAGACGGGGGGGACTAGCGGTAAGCTCCTACAATGAGCAGTTCTTC | CASRRGGLAVSSYNEQFF | TRBV2 | few | TRBJ2-1 | TRBD2
TGTGCCAGCAGCCAAGACCGGACGACTAACTATGGCTACACCTTC | CASSQDRTTNYGYTF | TRBV4-2 | many | TRBJ1-2 | NA
TGTGCCAGCAGCTTTGTAGGACAGCTAAAAAGCTCCTACAATGAGCAGTTCTTC | CASSFVGQLKSSYNEQFF | TRBV11-1 | few | TRBJ2-1 | NA